The 15 T cell receptor beta chains below come from one sample, sequenced in a study of human T cells and chemical hapten exposure. Time point noted: pre-sensitization, week 0. Treatment: therapeutic diphenylcyclopropenone sensitization with weekly scalp DPC. One entry per CDR3 protein results from TCRdb running MiXCR on the RACE reads. The sample contains around 200,000 distinct CDR3 sequences, approximately 31% of which appear only once. The material was whole blood, obtained in connection with sensitization to the hapten diphenylcyclopropenone (DPC). All receptors come from a woman aged 25 to 39 with alopecia areata. Some clones in this sample may be carry-over from other donors' samples.

The table lists this clonotype with a few counts. The V call is TRBV28, the J call TRBJ2-7, with 9 bases lining up with TRBD1. Germline CDR1 and CDR2: MDHEN and SYDVKM. This CDR3 contains 15 residues. J was trimmed by 7 bases and V by 5 bases; bases with no gene match: 12. CDR3 region: CASSGSGQGKGEQYF. For the CDR3, the DNA is TGTGCCAGCAGTGGCTCGGGACAGGGTAAAGGAGAGCAGTACTTC.

V and J are TRBV24-1 and TRBJ1-1, with 10 bases lining up with TRBD1. This CDR3 is built from 13 residues. The ends lost 9 bases at V and 1 base at J; junction bases unmatched: 1. Germline-derived CDR1 and CDR2 are KGHDR and SFDVKD. This CDR3 reads CATGTGANTEAFF. The CDR3, as DNA: TGTGCCACCGGGACAGGGGCGAACACTGAAGCTTTCTTT.

V gene TRBV12-3 or TRBV12-4 combines with J gene TRBJ1-2, with D possibly being TRBD1 (5 bases). Trimming stripped 3 bases from V and 7 bases from J, with 9 bases between. The CDR3 runs to 12 residues. The CDR3 nucleotides are TGTGCCAGCAGTTTCACCGGGGCTGGCTACACCTTC. Its protein is CASSFTGAGYTF.

The sample holds a few counts of this clonotype. The chain is built from TRBV29-1 and TRBJ2-7, with 12 bases matching TRBD2. V was pared by 3 bases and J by 5 bases, with 2 bases of the junction left unmatched. CDR3 length: 13 amino acids. Germline CDR1 SQVTM, CDR2 ANQGSEA. CDR3 DNA sequence: TGCAGCGTTGACACTAGCGGGAGGAACGAGCAGTACTTC. It is translated as CSVDTSGRNEQYF.

This chain uses TRBV6-5 with TRBJ2-1, with TRBD2 matching over 11 bases. Germline CDR1 and CDR2: MNHEY and SVGAGI. After removal of 3 bases from V and 10 bases from J, the junction contained 11 bases not matched to a gene. The CDR3 spans 16 residues. This chain's CDR3 is CASSYGLTSGSSEQFF. DNA of the CDR3: TGTGCCAGCAGTTATGGTCTTACTAGCGGGAGCAGCGAGCAGTTCTTC.

V and J are TRBV29-1 and TRBJ2-1; TRBD1 matches at 11 bases. Germline V gene lookup returns CDR1 SQVTM and CDR2 ANQGSEA. The CDR3 has 14 residues. Unmatched junction bases numbered 5, after V lost 6 bases and J lost 4 bases. The CDR3, as DNA: TGCAGCGTCGTCGGGACAGGGGGTTACAATGAGCAGTTCTTC. This encodes CSVVGTGGYNEQFF.

V is TRBV7-2 and J is TRBJ1-5; maybe TRBD1 (5 bases). The CDR3 runs 15 residues. Trimming took 0 bases from V and 4 from J, leaving 10 bases between them. The V gene's germline CDR1 is SGHTA and CDR2 FQGNSA. CDR3 sequence reads: CASSLAWGENQPQHF. CDR3 sequence (DNA): TGTGCCAGCAGCTTAGCTTGGGGGGAGAATCAGCCCCAGCATTTT.

This chain connects TRBV9 to TRBJ2-1, with D perhaps matching TRBD2 (6 bases). This CDR3 is built from 16 residues. CDR1 is SGDLS and CDR2 is YYNGEE in the germline V gene. V dropped 1 base and J dropped 6 bases, with 17 bases sitting between them. The CDR3 nucleotides are TGTGCCAGCAGCGTAATGCGCGGGGCTTCGGGCAATGAGCAGTTCTTC. Protein sequence: CASSVMRGASGNEQFF.

This clonotype was seen repeatedly, ten times or more. This chain uses TRBV25-1 with TRBJ1-6; 9 bases align to TRBD1. J gave up 10 bases and V 8 bases, and 15 bases lay outside the gene matches. The germline V gene encodes CDR1 MGHDK and CDR2 SYGVNS. This CDR3 is built from 16 residues. CDR3 in DNA: TGTGCCAGCGGCCGGGACAGGGACTCCCTGGGGTCACCCCTCCACTTT. Amino acid sequence: CASGRDRDSLGSPLHF.

A note on this clonotype: A read error may account for a junction end that differs from germline. V gene TRBV6-6 combines with J gene TRBJ2-2, with D tentatively TRBD2 (5 bases). Germline-derived CDR1 and CDR2 are MNHNY and SVGAGI (reference sequence). The CDR3 is made up of 15 amino acids. The CDR3 sequence: CASSYSSENPGELFF. Written as DNA, the CDR3 is TGTGCCAGCAGTTACTCTAGCGAGAACCCCGGGGAGCTGTTTTTT.

This clonotype occurred once. J is TRBJ2-3 and V is TRBV20-1, with no clear D. Deletions cut 4 bases from V and 7 bases from J, with 12 bases between. Germline CDR1 is DFQATT and CDR2 is SNEGSKA (reference sequence). The CDR3 runs to 12 residues. CDR3 DNA: TGCAGTGCTATGGCCCTGAATTATACGCAGTATTTT. Translation gives CSAMALNYTQYF.

V gene TRBV7-2 combines with J gene TRBJ1-4; 8 bases map to TRBD1. Germline-derived CDR1 and CDR2 are SGHTA and FQGNSA. The CDR3 is 14 amino acids. V was clipped by 2 bases and J by 7 bases; unmatched bases: 3. The CDR3 region has the DNA TGTGCCAGCAGCTTACAGGGGGCCGTTGAAAAACTGTTTTTT. Translation gives CASSLQGAVEKLFF.

In this sample, this clonotype turned up a few times. V and J are TRBV28 and TRBJ2-4; maybe TRBD1 (6 bases). V dropped 8 bases and J dropped 4 bases, with 21 bases sitting between them. This CDR3 is built from 16 residues. Per germline, CDR1 MDHEN and CDR2 SYDVKM. CDR3 bases: TGTGCCAGCGGTCACGCGTCAGCAAGGGGGAAAAACATTCAGTACTTC. It translates to CASGHASARGKNIQYF.

As concerns this clonotype: The germline gene is not matched at one end of the junction; a read error may be the cause. The chain couples TRBV6-2 or TRBV6-3 to TRBJ2-2; D remains ambiguous. From germline, CDR1 is MNHEY and CDR2 SVGEGT. This CDR3 comprises 13 residues. The CDR3 spells CASSYWLTGELFF. CDR3 bases: TGTGCCAGCAGCTACTGGCTCACCGGGGAGCTGTTTTTT.

The table lists this clonotype with a few counts. This rearrangement joins TRBV10-3 to TRBJ2-5; D unclear. The CDR3 runs to 15 residues. Trimming shortened V by 0 bases and J by 4 bases, and 12 bases separated the two germline ends. Looked up from germline, CDR1 is ENHRY and CDR2 is SYGVKD. CDR3 in DNA: TGTGCCATCAGTGAGTCGATTAACGGAATAGAGACCCAGTACTTC. It encodes CAISESINGIETQYF.